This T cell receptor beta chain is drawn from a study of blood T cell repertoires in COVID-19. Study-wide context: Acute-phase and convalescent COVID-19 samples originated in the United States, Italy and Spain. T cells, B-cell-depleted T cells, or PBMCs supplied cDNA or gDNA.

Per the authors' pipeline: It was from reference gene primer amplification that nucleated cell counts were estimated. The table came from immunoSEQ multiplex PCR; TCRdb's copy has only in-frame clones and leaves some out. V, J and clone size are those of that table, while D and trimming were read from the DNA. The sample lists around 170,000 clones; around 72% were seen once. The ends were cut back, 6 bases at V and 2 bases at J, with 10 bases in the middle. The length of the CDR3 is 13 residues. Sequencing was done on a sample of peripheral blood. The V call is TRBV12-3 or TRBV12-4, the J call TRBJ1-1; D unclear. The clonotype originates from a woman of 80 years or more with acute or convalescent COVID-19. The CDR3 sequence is CASSRAGNTEAFF. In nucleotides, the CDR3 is TGTGCCAGCAGCCGTGCGGGAAACACTGAAGCTTTCTTT.